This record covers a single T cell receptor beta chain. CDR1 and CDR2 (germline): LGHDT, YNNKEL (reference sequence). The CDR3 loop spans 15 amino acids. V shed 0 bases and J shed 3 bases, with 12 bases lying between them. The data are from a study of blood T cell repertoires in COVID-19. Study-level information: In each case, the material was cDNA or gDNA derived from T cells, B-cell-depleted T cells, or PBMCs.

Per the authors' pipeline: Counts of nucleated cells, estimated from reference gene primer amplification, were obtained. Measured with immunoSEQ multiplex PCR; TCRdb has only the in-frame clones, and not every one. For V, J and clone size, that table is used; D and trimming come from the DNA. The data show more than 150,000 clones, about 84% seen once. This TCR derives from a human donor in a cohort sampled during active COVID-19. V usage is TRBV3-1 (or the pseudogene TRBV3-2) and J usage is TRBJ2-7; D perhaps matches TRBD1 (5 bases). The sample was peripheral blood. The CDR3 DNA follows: TGTGCCAGCAGCCAAGATTTGAGACAGTTCTACGAGCAGTACTTC. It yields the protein CASSQDLRQFYEQYF.